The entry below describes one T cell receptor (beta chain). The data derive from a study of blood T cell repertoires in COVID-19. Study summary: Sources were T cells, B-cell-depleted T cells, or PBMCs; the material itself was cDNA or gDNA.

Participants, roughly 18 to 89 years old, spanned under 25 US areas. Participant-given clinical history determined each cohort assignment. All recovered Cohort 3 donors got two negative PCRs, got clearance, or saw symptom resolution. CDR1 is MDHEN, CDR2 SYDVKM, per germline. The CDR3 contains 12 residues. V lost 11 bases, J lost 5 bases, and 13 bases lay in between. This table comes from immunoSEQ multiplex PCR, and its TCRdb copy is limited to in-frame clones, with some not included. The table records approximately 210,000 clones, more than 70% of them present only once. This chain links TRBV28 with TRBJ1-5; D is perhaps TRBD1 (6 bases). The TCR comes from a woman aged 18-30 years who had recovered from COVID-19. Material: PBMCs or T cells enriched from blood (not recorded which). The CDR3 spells CAGQSVYQPQHF. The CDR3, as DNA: TGTGCCGGACAGTCGGTATATCAGCCCCAGCATTTT. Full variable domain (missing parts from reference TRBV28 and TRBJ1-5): DVKVTQSSRYLVKRTGEKVFLECVQDMDHENMFWYRQDPGLGLRLIYFSYDVKMKEKGDIPEGYSVSREKKERFSLILESASTNQTSMYLCAGQSVYQPQHFGDGTRLSIL.